This T cell receptor beta chain was documented in a study of vaccination effects on CD4 cells after COVID-19. The culture ran for approximately 11 days before CD4+ T cells were isolated. Participants got two doses of BNT162b2 or mRNA-1273 vaccine. Having tested negative for nucleocapsid antibodies, the vaccine recipients showed no prior SARS-CoV-2 infection. Overall study results and limits: Clones induced by infection and by vaccine showed marked clonal contraction late after vaccination.

Method: immunoSEQ multiplex PCR; TCRdb's copy keeps in-frame clones and lacks some. The repertoire consists of about 57,000 clones, with approximately 81% occurring once and the leading ten covering 3.5% to 5.5%. The germline V gene has CDR1 MGHRA and CDR2 YSYEKL. There are 16 residues in the CDR3. Trimming removed 0 bases from V and 7 bases from J; junction bases left unmatched: 8. Comments on this clone: Its antigen remains unknown.

The chain recombines TRBV4-1 with TRBJ2-5; 10 bases map to TRBD1. The origin of this receptor is a human donor who received a COVID-19 vaccine. The material sequenced was CD4+ T cells from PBMCs cultured without peptide, taken after COVID-19 vaccination. CDR3 nucleotides: TGCGCCAGCAGCCAAGAGGGGAGACAGGGGGCGGCGACCCAGTACTTC. The encoded protein is CASSQEGRQGAATQYF.